This T cell receptor (beta chain) came from a study of beta chain features in type 1 diabetes. Study findings and constraints: Any role of HLA type in TCRB rearrangement remained unresolved here. Patients with type 1 diabetes showed fewer VDJ junction insertions and more deletions.

Heparinised blood was drawn once per donor, averaging about 116 mL. Via the markers CD45RO/CCR7/CD25/CD127/CD95/CD27, stem cell-like memory, regulatory, central memory and naive CD4+ cells were sorted. Expressed TCRB transcripts were sequenced because the isolated RNA had all been reverse transcribed beforehand. This table comes from immunoSEQ multiplex PCR, and its TCRdb copy is limited to in-frame clones, with some not included. Among hundreds of thousands of clones listed, roughly a sixth were seen once. This clone was seen a single time. What it binds is not known. With V trimmed by 1 base and J by 0 bases, 7 bases remained unmatched. The CDR3 is made up of 18 amino acids. Germline CDR1 reads LNHNV; CDR2 reads YYDKDF (reference sequence).

Sequenced: naive CD4+ T cells from blood. The TCR comes from a man in his late teens or twenties in good health. The J gene is TRBJ1-4, the V gene TRBV15; 8 bases are shared with TRBD1. CDR3: CATSRGLGTGATNEKLFF. CDR3 DNA: TGTGCCACCAGCAGAGGCCTGGGGACAGGTGCAACTAATGAAAAACTGTTTTTT.